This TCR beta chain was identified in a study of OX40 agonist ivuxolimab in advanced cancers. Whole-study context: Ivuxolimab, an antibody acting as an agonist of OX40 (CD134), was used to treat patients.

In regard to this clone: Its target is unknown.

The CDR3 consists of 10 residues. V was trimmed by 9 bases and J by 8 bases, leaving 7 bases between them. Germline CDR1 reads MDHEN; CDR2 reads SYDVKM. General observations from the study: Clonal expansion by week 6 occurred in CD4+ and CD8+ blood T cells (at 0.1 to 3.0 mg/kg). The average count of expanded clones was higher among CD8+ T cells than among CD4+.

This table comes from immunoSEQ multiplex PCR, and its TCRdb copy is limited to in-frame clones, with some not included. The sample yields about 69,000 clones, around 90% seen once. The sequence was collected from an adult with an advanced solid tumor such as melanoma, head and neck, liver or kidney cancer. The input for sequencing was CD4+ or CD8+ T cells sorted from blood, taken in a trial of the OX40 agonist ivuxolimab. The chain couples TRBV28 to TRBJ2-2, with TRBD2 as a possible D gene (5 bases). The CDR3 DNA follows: TGTGCCAGTGGGAGAGGGGAGCTGTTTTTT. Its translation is CASGRGELFF.